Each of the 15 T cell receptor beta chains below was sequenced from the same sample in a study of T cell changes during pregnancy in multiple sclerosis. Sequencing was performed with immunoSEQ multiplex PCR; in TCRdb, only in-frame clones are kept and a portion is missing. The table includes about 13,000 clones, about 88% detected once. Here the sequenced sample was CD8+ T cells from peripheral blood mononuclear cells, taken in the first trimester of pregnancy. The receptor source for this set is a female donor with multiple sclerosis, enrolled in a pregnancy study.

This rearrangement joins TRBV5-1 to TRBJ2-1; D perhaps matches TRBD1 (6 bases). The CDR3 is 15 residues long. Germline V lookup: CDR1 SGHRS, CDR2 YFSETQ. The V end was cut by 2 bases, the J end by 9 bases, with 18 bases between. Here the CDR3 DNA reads TGCGCCAGCAGCTTTTCAACTTGGGGGCAAAGTGAGCAGTTCTTC. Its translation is CASSFSTWGQSEQFF.

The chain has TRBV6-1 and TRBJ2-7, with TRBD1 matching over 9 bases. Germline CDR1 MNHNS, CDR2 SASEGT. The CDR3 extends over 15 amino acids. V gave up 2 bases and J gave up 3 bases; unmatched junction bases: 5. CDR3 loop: CASSEIRGQGYEQYF. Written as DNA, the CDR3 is TGTGCCAGCAGTGAAATCAGGGGACAGGGCTACGAGCAGTACTTC.

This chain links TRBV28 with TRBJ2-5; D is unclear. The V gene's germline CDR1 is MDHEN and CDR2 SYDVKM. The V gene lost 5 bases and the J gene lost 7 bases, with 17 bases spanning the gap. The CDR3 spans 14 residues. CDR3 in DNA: TGTGCCAGCAGTCCCCTGGGCAGCCACGGGACCCAGTACTTC. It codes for CASSPLGSHGTQYF.

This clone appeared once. Here the CDR3 DNA reads TGTGCAAGTCGCTTATTCAGGACAGGAGACGGATTAGCCAAAAACATTCAGTACTTC. This encodes CASRLFRTGDGLAKNIQYF. V usage is TRBV12-2 and J usage is TRBJ2-4; the DNA was not compared with TRBD1, the D call given in the table. TRBV12-2 is designated a pseudogene. The CDR3 contains 19 residues.

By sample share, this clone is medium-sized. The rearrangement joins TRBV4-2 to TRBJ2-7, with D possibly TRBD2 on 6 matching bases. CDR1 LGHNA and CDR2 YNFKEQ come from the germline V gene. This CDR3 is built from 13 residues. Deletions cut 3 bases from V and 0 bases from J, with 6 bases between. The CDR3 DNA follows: TGTGCCAGCAGCCAGACTAGCTCCTACGAGCAGTACTTC. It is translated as CASSQTSSYEQYF.

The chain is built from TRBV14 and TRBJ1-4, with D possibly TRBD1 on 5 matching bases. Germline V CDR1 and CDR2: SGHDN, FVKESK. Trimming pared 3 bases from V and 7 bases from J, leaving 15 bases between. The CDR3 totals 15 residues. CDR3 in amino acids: CASSHSPPGFEKLFF. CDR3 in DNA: TGTGCCAGCAGCCATTCACCTCCAGGGTTTGAAAAACTGTTTTTT.

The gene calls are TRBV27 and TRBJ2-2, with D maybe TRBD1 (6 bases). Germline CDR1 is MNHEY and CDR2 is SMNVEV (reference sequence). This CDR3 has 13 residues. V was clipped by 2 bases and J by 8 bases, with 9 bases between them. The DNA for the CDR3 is TGTGCCAGCAGTTTAGTGGGGGCTGGGGAGCTGTTTTTT. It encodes CASSLVGAGELFF.

CDR3 nucleotides: TGTGCCTGGAGTGGACTCCACAGGGGGCGCGACTATGGCTACACCTTC. This sequence encodes CAWSGLHRGRDYGYTF. The V gene is TRBV30, the J gene TRBJ1-2; TRBD1 agrees at 9 bases. This CDR3 contains 16 residues. J was trimmed by 3 bases and V by 1 base; bases with no gene match: 9. Per the germline V gene, CDR1 is GTSNPN and CDR2 is SVGIG (reference sequence).

DNA for the CDR3: TGTGCCAGCAGCTTATACGTGGGACTACAGTTCTTC. Translated, it gives CASSLYVGLQFF. V and J are TRBV11-2 and TRBJ2-1; 7 bases align to TRBD2. Germline lookup yields CDR1 SGHAT and CDR2 FQNNGV. This CDR3 spans 12 amino acids. V gave up 2 bases and J gave up 13 bases; unmatched junction bases: 5.

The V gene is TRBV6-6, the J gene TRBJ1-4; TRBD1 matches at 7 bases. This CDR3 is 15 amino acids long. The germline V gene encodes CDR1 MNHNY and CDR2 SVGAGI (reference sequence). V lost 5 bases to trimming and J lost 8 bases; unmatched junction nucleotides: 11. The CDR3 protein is CASSPTGVSGEKLFF. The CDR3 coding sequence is TGTGCCAGCAGTCCCACAGGGGTCAGCGGGGAAAAACTGTTTTTT.

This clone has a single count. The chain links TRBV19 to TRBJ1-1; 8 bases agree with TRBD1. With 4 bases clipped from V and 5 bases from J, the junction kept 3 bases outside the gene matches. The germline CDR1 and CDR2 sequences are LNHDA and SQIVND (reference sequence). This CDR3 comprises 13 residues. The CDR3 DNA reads TGTGCCAGTAGTACCTGGACAGGGACTGAAGCTTTCTTT. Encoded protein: CASSTWTGTEAFF.

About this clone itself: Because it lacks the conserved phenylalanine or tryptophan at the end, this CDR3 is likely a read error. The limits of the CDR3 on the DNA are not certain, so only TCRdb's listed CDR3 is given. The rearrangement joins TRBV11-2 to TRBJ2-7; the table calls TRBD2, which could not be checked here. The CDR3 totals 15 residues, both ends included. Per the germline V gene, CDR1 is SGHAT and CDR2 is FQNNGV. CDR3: CASSLDGVVSGLFVL.

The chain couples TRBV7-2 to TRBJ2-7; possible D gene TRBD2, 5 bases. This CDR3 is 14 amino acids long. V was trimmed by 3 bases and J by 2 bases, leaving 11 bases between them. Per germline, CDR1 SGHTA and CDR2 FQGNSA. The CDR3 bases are TGTGCCAGCAGCTTTGATCATAGCGCCTACGAGCAGTACTTC. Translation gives CASSFDHSAYEQYF.

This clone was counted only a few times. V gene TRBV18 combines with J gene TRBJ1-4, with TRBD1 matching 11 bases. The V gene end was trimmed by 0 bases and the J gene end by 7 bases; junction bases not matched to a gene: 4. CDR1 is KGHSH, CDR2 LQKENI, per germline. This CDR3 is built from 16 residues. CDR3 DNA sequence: TGTGCCAGCTCACCACCGGACAGGGGGCATAGTGAAAAACTGTTTTTT. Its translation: CASSPPDRGHSEKLFF.

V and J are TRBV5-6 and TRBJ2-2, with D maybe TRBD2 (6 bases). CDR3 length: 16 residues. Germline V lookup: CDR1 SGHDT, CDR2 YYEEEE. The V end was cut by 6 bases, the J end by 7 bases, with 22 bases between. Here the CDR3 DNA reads TGTGCCAGCACTTATGGCGGGATTCTGGAGGGCGGGGAGCTGTTTTTT. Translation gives CASTYGGILEGGELFF.